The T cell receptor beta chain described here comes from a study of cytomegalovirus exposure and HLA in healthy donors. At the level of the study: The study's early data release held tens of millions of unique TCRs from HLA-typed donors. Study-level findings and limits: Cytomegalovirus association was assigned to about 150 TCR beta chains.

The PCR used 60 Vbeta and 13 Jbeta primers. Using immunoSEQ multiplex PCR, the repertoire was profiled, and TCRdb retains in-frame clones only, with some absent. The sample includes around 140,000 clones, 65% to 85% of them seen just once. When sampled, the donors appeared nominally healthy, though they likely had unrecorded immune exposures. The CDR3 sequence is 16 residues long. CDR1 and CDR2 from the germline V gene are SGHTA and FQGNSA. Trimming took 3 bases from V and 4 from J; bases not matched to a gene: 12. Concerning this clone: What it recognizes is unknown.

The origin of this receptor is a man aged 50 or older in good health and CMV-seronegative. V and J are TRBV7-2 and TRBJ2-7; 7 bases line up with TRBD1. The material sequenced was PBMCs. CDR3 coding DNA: TGTGCCAGCAGCTTGTCCGGGACAGCAATAGTGTACGAGCAGTACTTC. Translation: CASSLSGTAIVYEQYF.